The 21 T cell receptor beta chains below all came from one sample that was sequenced in a study of shared clonotypes between healthy human individuals. Produced via immunoSEQ multiplex PCR; TCRdb's table is partial and in-frame only. Among about 2.4 million clones listed, around 90% were seen once. The sample consisted of naive CD4+ T cells sorted from blood. Subset noted: CD45RA+ positively selected. The source is a man between 18 and 29 years old in good health.

The rearrangement links TRBV10-3 to TRBJ2-1, with 13 nucleotides matching TRBD2. Trimming cost V 6 bases and J 0 bases; bases outside gene matches: 8. The CDR3 runs to 18 residues. Germline CDR1 and CDR2: ENHRY and SYGVKD. The CDR3 is CAIRTGTSGNHSYNEQFF. CDR3 DNA sequence: TGTGCCATCAGGACCGGGACTAGCGGGAACCACTCCTACAATGAGCAGTTCTTC.

The chain recombines TRBV25-1 with TRBJ2-5; D is possibly TRBD2 (5 bases). The germline V gene has CDR1 MGHDK and CDR2 SYGVNS. V shed 1 base and J shed 5 bases, with 11 bases lying between them. The CDR3 has 14 amino acids. The CDR3 DNA is TGTGCCAGCAGTGAATTAAATAGGGAGGAGACCCAGTACTTC. It translates to CASSELNREETQYF.

This clone came up once. The rearrangement joins TRBV27 to TRBJ1-1, with 7 bases that match TRBD1. The CDR3 has 13 residues. J gave up 8 bases and V 4 bases, and 7 bases lay outside the gene matches. Germline CDR1 reads MNHEY; CDR2 reads SMNVEV (reference sequence). CDR3 coding DNA: TGTGCCAGCAGTTCGCGGACAGGCAGAGAAGCTTTCTTT. Protein: CASSSRTGREAFF.

The chain uses TRBV5-1 and TRBJ1-2; 10 nucleotides agree with TRBD1. This CDR3 is built from 14 residues. Losses at the gene ends were 5 bases for V and 6 bases for J; bases not matched to a gene: 7. Germline V gene data show CDR1 as SGHRS and CDR2 as YFSETQ. The CDR3 loop is CASSPGQGIDGYTF. The CDR3, as DNA: TGCGCCAGCAGTCCGGGACAGGGGATCGATGGCTACACCTTC.

The chain joins TRBV30 to TRBJ2-3; D is tentatively TRBD1 or TRBD2 (6 bases each). The V end was cut by 3 bases, the J end by 0 bases, with 16 bases between. This CDR3 contains 16 residues. CDR1 and CDR2 (germline): GTSNPN, SVGIG (reference sequence). CDR3 coding DNA: TGTGCCTGGAGCGACCGAGGAGGGGGGAGCACAGATACGCAGTATTTT. Amino acid sequence: CAWSDRGGGSTDTQYF.

This clone was counted a single time. The chain combines TRBV6-1 with TRBJ2-7; D remains unclear. This CDR3 has 13 residues. CDR1 MNHNS and CDR2 SASEGT come from the germline V gene. Trimming left V 4 bases short and J 1 base short, with 8 bases between. In DNA, the CDR3 is TGTGCCAGCAGTGTCGAGGAGTCCTACGAGCAGTACTTC. It encodes CASSVEESYEQYF.

The rearrangement joins TRBV6-5 to TRBJ2-3; TRBD1 matches 10 bases. This CDR3 contains 15 residues. V trimming: 6 bases; J trimming: 0 bases; junction bases outside the gene matches: 3. Germline assignment: CDR1 MNHEY and CDR2 SVGAGI. The CDR3 region has the DNA TGTGCCAGCAGGACGGGACAGGGGAGCACAGATACGCAGTATTTT. Its translation is CASRTGQGSTDTQYF.

Only a few counts were recorded for this clone. The CDR3, as DNA: TGTGCCAGCAGCTTGGCAGGGACGGGGGTACAGCCCCAGCATTTT. It translates to CASSLAGTGVQPQHF. This sequence joins TRBV5-5 and TRBJ1-5, with D possibly matching TRBD1 (5 bases). The length of the CDR3 is 15 residues. CDR1 is SGHKS, CDR2 YYEKEE, per germline (reference sequence). V lost 0 bases to trimming and J lost 7 bases, with 14 bases between them. Full variable domain (rest looked up from reference TRBV5-5 and TRBJ1-5): DAGVTQSPTHLIKTRGQQVTLRCSPISGHKSVSWYQQVLGQGPQFIFQYYEKEERGRGNFPDRFSARQFPNYSSELNVNALLLGDSALYLCASSLAGTGVQPQHFGDGTRLSIL.

DNA for the CDR3: TGTGCCAGCAGCTTGGGCCCACCGGGCTCTGGGGCCAACGTCCTGACTTTC. Protein: CASSLGPPGSGANVLTF. The chain recombines TRBV5-4 with TRBJ2-6; no firm D call. The germline gives CDR1 SGHNT, CDR2 YYREEE (reference sequence). V was cut by 0 bases and J by 0 bases, with 10 bases left in between. The CDR3 covers 17 residues.

Only a few counts were recorded for this clone. The chain carries TRBV6-5 and TRBJ2-2; 7 bases align to TRBD1. J was trimmed by 4 bases and V by 5 bases; bases with no gene match: 7. The CDR3 is made up of 15 amino acids. Per germline, CDR1 MNHEY and CDR2 SVGAGI. The DNA of the CDR3 is TGTGCCAGCAGTGTCCGGACAGGTAGCACCGGGGAGCTGTTTTTT. This encodes CASSVRTGSTGELFF.

This rearrangement joins TRBV6-1 to TRBJ2-3, with 8 nucleotides matching TRBD1. With V trimmed by 6 bases and J by 2 bases, 4 bases remained unmatched. Per the germline V gene, CDR1 is MNHNS and CDR2 is SASEGT. The CDR3 loop spans 14 amino acids. Here the CDR3 reads CASRPGGTTDTQYF. The CDR3 nucleotides read TGTGCCAGCAGGCCAGGGGGCACCACAGATACGCAGTATTTT.

On this clone itself: The same CDR3 arises from other DNA sequences in this sample as well. The rearrangement joins TRBV18 to TRBJ2-7; 10 bases align to TRBD1. Unmatched junction bases numbered 6, after V lost 3 bases and J lost 4 bases. The CDR3 extends over 15 amino acids. CDR1 and CDR2 from the germline V gene are KGHSH and LQKENI. CDR3 nucleotides: TGTGCCAGCTCACCTCCGGGACAGGGGTTTTACGAGCAGTACTTC. It specifies CASSPPGQGFYEQYF.

The chain carries TRBV9 and TRBJ2-1; D unclear. Germline V gene lookup returns CDR1 SGDLS and CDR2 YYNGEE. The V gene lost 1 base and the J gene lost 5 bases, with 13 bases spanning the gap. The CDR3 totals 15 residues. The CDR3 DNA reads as TGTGCCAGCAGCGTACAGACCGGTTTTAACAATGAGCAGTTCTTC. It encodes CASSVQTGFNNEQFF.

The chain couples TRBV6-1 to TRBJ1-6, with D possibly matching TRBD1 (5 bases). The CDR3 has 14 residues. Germline CDR1 and CDR2: MNHNS and SASEGT. V gave up 10 bases and J gave up 5 bases, with 15 bases separating them. The CDR3 region is CATIKGTDNSPLHF. DNA for the CDR3: TGTGCCACCATCAAGGGGACGGATAATTCACCCCTCCACTTT.

The chain combines TRBV4-3 with TRBJ1-2; 9 positions agree with TRBD1. Trimming removed 0 bases from V and 5 bases from J; junction bases left unmatched: 7. This CDR3 contains 16 residues. Per the germline V gene, CDR1 is LGHNA and CDR2 is YSLEER. Written as DNA, the CDR3 is TGCGCCAGCAGCCAAGATATATCGGACAGGGGATATGGCTACACCTTC. It translates to CASSQDISDRGYGYTF.

This chain links TRBV21-1 with TRBJ2-7; the table assigns TRBD2, which was not confirmed against the DNA. TRBV21-1 is a listed pseudogene. The CDR3 covers 15 residues. The CDR3 nucleotides read TGTGCCAGCAGCCCTGGCCTAGCGGTGACCTACGAGCAGTACTTC. Its translation: CASSPGLAVTYEQYF.

The chain carries TRBV6-6 and TRBJ1-5; 7 nucleotides line up with TRBD1. The CDR3 consists of 14 residues. The germline gives CDR1 MNHNY, CDR2 SVGAGI (reference sequence). The V gene end was trimmed by 0 bases and the J gene end by 7 bases; junction bases not matched to a gene: 3. The CDR3 is CASSYSQGGQPQHF. In DNA, the CDR3 is TGTGCCAGCAGTTACTCGCAGGGGGGGCAGCCCCAGCATTTT.

V and J are TRBV10-3 and TRBJ1-4; tentatively, D is TRBD1 (5 bases). The CDR3 loop spans 14 amino acids. V lost 6 bases, J lost 8 bases, and 16 bases lay in between. Germline CDR1 and CDR2: ENHRY and SYGVKD. The CDR3 bases are TGTGCCATCAGCTCAGGGTCATCGGGCGAAAAACTGTTTTTT. This translates into CAISSGSSGEKLFF.

The V call is TRBV5-3, the J call TRBJ2-2; D is ambiguous. TRBV5-3 is treated as an ORF (open reading frame) with a function not yet certain. The CDR3 spans 17 residues. The ends were cut back, 4 bases at V and 3 bases at J, with 19 bases in the middle. CDR3: CARSLFLGNVHTGELFF. The CDR3 DNA follows: TGTGCCAGAAGCCTGTTTCTGGGGAATGTGCACACCGGGGAGCTGTTTTTT.

About this clone itself: Other nucleotide sequences from this sample produce the same CDR3. V usage is TRBV29-1 and J usage is TRBJ1-1; D remains ambiguous. This CDR3 comprises 10 residues. The germline CDR1 and CDR2 sequences are SQVTM and ANQGSEA. V lost 4 bases and J 2 bases, leaving 2 bases between the germline ends. For the CDR3, the DNA is TGCAGCGTTGCTAACACTGAAGCTTTCTTT. Its translation is CSVANTEAFF. Based on the CDR3 plus reference TRBV29-1 and TRBJ1-1, the full variable domain is SAVISQKPSRDICQRGTSLTIQCQVDSQVTMMFWYRQQPGQSLTLIATANQGSEATYESGFVIDKFPISRPNLTFSTLTVSNMSPEDSSIYLCSVANTEAFFGQGTRLTVV.

This chain's CDR3 is CSALPSGRYEQYF. CDR3 DNA sequence: TGCAGCGCGCTGCCTAGCGGGAGATACGAGCAGTACTTC. The chain carries TRBV29-1 and TRBJ2-7; TRBD2 agrees at 10 bases. Germline loops: CDR1 SQVTM, CDR2 ANQGSEA. This CDR3 comprises 13 residues. Trimming at V came to 7 bases and at J to 4 bases, leaving 7 bases not matched to a gene.